Each of the 20 T cell receptor beta chains below was sequenced from the same sample in a study of T cell repertoires in cytomegalovirus infection. TCRdb recomputed calls from the reads with MiXCR, one row per CDR3 protein. Among 250,000 to 300,000 distinct CDR3 sequences listed, 20% to 25% were seen once. No antigen is known for these receptors. Source: cultured PBMCs, taken from culture after CMV antigen stimulation. These receptors were taken from a human donor in good health (CMV status not recorded). Some clones in this sample may be carry-over from other donors' samples.

This chain connects TRBV7-2 to TRBJ2-1; 10 nucleotides agree with TRBD2. This CDR3 has 12 amino acids. Per the germline V gene, CDR1 is SGHTA and CDR2 is FQGNSA. The V segment lost 3 bases and the J segment 16 bases; nucleotides outside the gene matches: 6. CDR3 in amino acids: CASSLDRTSGFF. The DNA for the CDR3 is TGTGCCAGCAGCTTGGATAGGACTAGCGGATTCTTC.

The rearrangement joins TRBV29-1 to TRBJ2-5; TRBD1 is a possible D gene (5 bases). Trimming left V 0 bases short and J 0 bases short, with 11 bases between. This CDR3 contains 15 residues. Looked up from germline, CDR1 is SQVTM and CDR2 is ANQGSEA. This CDR3 is CSVEDLPGHQETQYF. CDR3 DNA: TGCAGCGTTGAAGACCTCCCAGGGCACCAAGAGACCCAGTACTTC.

The chain recombines TRBV28 with TRBJ1-4; maybe TRBD1 (6 bases). Germline V gene data show CDR1 as MDHEN and CDR2 as SYDVKM. Trimming removed 7 bases from V and 5 bases from J, with 23 bases in between. There are 17 residues in the CDR3. CDR3 in DNA: TGTGCCAGCAAGAGCGGACAGTCTCGAGGGCCGAATGAAAAACTGTTTTTT. Translated: CASKSGQSRGPNEKLFF.

This clonotype was observed a few times. At one end, the junction sequence differs from germline, possibly due to a read error. This chain uses TRBV19 with TRBJ2-3; D gene unclear. The CDR3 runs 15 residues. Germline CDR1 and CDR2: LNHDA and SQIVND (reference sequence). CDR3 bases: TGTGCCAGTAGTATAGATTCCCGGAGCAGAGATACGCAGTATTTT. Amino acids: CASSIDSRSRDTQYF.

The chain is built from TRBV10-3 and TRBJ1-1, with TRBD1 identical over 7 bases. The germline V gene encodes CDR1 ENHRY and CDR2 SYGVKD. V trimming: 0 bases; J trimming: 1 base; junction bases outside the gene matches: 5. This CDR3 spans 16 amino acids. This CDR3 is CAISESRGSRNTEAFF. The CDR3 region has the DNA TGTGCCATCAGTGAGTCCAGGGGGAGTAGGAACACTGAAGCTTTCTTT.

This clonotype was detected once. The rearrangement uses TRBV30 and TRBJ1-5; D not certain. Trimming removed 0 bases from V and 4 bases from J, with 7 bases in between. The CDR3 extends over 13 amino acids. Per the germline V gene, CDR1 is GTSNPN and CDR2 is SVGIG (reference sequence). The CDR3 is CAWSVQGNQPQHF. The CDR3, as DNA: TGTGCCTGGAGTGTACAAGGGAATCAGCCCCAGCATTTT.

This chain links TRBV20-1 with TRBJ2-1; D remains unclear. CDR1 and CDR2 from the germline V gene are DFQATT and SNEGSKA (reference sequence). Trimming cost V 7 bases and J 5 bases, with 15 bases left between them. The CDR3 length is 13 residues. The CDR3 DNA is TGCAGTGACACAAAACCCCTCCACAATGAGCAGTTCTTC. Translating gives CSDTKPLHNEQFF.

The chain has TRBV20-1 and TRBJ2-7; 9 bases match TRBD2. The CDR3 sequence is 17 residues long. Germline V gene data show CDR1 as DFQATT and CDR2 as SNEGSKA (reference sequence). With V trimmed by 1 base and J by 1 base, 11 bases remained unmatched. The CDR3 bases are TGCAGTGCTAGAGGGGTTTCGGCGGGAGGGTTATCCTACGAGCAGTACGTC. Its translation is CSARGVSAGGLSYEQYV.

This clonotype was observed many times. This chain connects TRBV6-1 to TRBJ1-1; 7 nucleotides agree with TRBD1. J lost 0 bases, V lost 5 bases, and 9 bases had no gene match. The CDR3 length is 16 residues. Germline CDR1 and CDR2: MNHNS and SASEGT. The CDR3 reads CASSKLPGQMNTEAFF. In DNA, the CDR3 is TGTGCCAGCAGTAAACTACCGGGACAGATGAACACTGAAGCTTTCTTT.

This clonotype was seen a handful of times. The rearrangement uses TRBV20-1 and TRBJ2-5; 7 bases match TRBD1. CDR3 length: 14 residues. V was clipped by 6 bases and J by 2 bases; unmatched bases: 9. The germline V gene has CDR1 DFQATT and CDR2 SNEGSKA (reference sequence). The CDR3: CSAKSPGQQETQYF. As DNA, the CDR3 is TGCAGTGCCAAATCACCGGGACAGCAAGAGACCCAGTACTTC.

The sample holds many counts of this clonotype. This chain connects TRBV7-2 to TRBJ1-6; 7 positions agree with TRBD1. The germline V gene encodes CDR1 SGHTA and CDR2 FQGNSA. V trimming: 5 bases; J trimming: 9 bases; junction bases outside the gene matches: 13. The CDR3 extends over 16 amino acids. The CDR3 region is CASSPRQGQGSSPLHF. The DNA of the CDR3 is TGTGCCAGCAGCCCTCGACAGGGTCAAGGTTCTTCACCCCTCCACTTT.

This clonotype was seen a few times. V and J are TRBV11-3 and TRBJ2-2; TRBD1 matches 8 bases. After removal of 1 base from V and 4 bases from J, the junction contained 8 bases not matched to a gene. Germline V gene lookup returns CDR1 SGHNT and CDR2 YENEEA. This CDR3 has 17 amino acids. This chain's CDR3 is CASSLGHGTGSTGELFF. As DNA, the CDR3 is TGTGCCAGCAGCTTAGGGCATGGGACAGGTAGCACCGGGGAGCTGTTTTTT.

V and J are TRBV6-2 or TRBV6-3 and TRBJ2-5, with 8 bases matching TRBD2. The V gene end was trimmed by 8 bases and the J gene end by 5 bases; junction bases not matched to a gene: 7. CDR1 and CDR2 (germline): MNHEY, SVGEGT. The CDR3 is 13 amino acids. The CDR3 DNA reads as TGTGCCAGCCTACAAGCGGGAGCGGAGACCCAGTACTTC. Protein product: CASLQAGAETQYF.

A few counts support this clonotype. The gene calls are TRBV12-3 or TRBV12-4 and TRBJ1-1, with D possibly being TRBD1 (5 bases). The CDR3 contains 13 residues. V gave up 5 bases and J gave up 2 bases, with 9 bases separating them. The CDR3 coding sequence is TGTGCCAGCAGTGGGGACGGAAACACTGAAGCTTTCTTT. Its protein product is CASSGDGNTEAFF.

This clonotype was counted many times. The chain combines TRBV7-9 with TRBJ1-1, with a possible D match to TRBD1 (6 bases). Germline-derived CDR1 and CDR2 are SEHNR and FQNEAQ (reference sequence). CDR3 length equals 15 residues. V lost 1 base and J 1 base, leaving 10 bases between the germline ends. The CDR3: CASSLDDRRNTEAFF. The CDR3, as DNA: TGTGCCAGCAGCTTAGATGACAGGAGGAACACTGAAGCTTTCTTT.

This sequence joins TRBV5-1 and TRBJ2-6, with 13 bases aligning to TRBD2. V was pared by 2 bases and J by 3 bases, with 8 bases of the junction left unmatched. The CDR3 runs 19 residues. Germline assignment: CDR1 SGHRS and CDR2 YFSETQ. CDR3 nucleotides: TGCGCCAGCAGCTTCCCGAGGACTAGCGGGAGCCATGGGGCCAACGTCCTGACTTTC. This sequence encodes CASSFPRTSGSHGANVLTF.

The V gene is TRBV7-9, the J gene TRBJ2-1, with D perhaps matching TRBD1 or TRBD2 (6 bases each). The CDR3 spans 15 residues. With 5 bases removed from V and 9 bases from J, the gap between germline ends came to 20 bases. Germline V gives CDR1 SEHNR, CDR2 FQNEAQ (reference sequence). CDR3 amino acids: CASSPHGGGLGEQFF. CDR3 sequence (DNA): TGTGCCAGCAGCCCCCACGGAGGGGGATTGGGTGAGCAGTTCTTC. The full variable domain, with the rest looked up from reference TRBV7-9 and TRBJ2-1, is DTGVSQNPRHKITKRGQNVTFRCDPISEHNRLYWYRQTLGQGPEFLTYFQNEAQLEKSRLLSDRFSAERPKGSFSTLEIQRTEQGDSAMYLCASSPHGGGLGEQFFGPGTRLTVL.

This clonotype was picked up many times. The rearrangement joins TRBV7-2 to TRBJ2-7; 8 bases are shared with TRBD1. Germline V gene sequence: CDR1 SGHTA, CDR2 FQGNSA. Losses at the gene ends were 3 bases for V and 2 bases for J; bases not matched to a gene: 3. The CDR3 runs to 14 residues. In nucleotides, the CDR3 is TGTGCCAGCAGCTTCCGGGACAGGCCCTACGAGCAGTACTTC. This gives the protein CASSFRDRPYEQYF. Complete variable domain (other parts from reference TRBV7-2 and TRBJ2-7): GAGVSQSPSNKVTEKGKDVELRCDPISGHTALYWYRQSLGQGLEFLIYFQGNSAPDKSGLPSDRFSAERTGGSVSTLTIQRTQQEDSAVYLCASSFRDRPYEQYFGPGTRLTVT.

The rearrangement links TRBV19 to TRBJ1-3; the D gene is possibly TRBD1 (5 bases). The CDR3 length is 15 residues. V was clipped by 9 bases and J by 0 bases, with 15 bases between them. CDR1 and CDR2 from the germline V gene are LNHDA and SQIVND (reference sequence). The CDR3, as DNA: TGTGCCAGCCGAAGGGACTCTTACTCTGGAAACACCATATATTTT. It yields the protein CASRRDSYSGNTIYF.

The chain uses TRBV7-9 and TRBJ2-3; D unclear. The CDR3 runs 14 residues. The germline V and J ends were trimmed by 4 bases and 6 bases, with 14 bases remaining between them. CDR1 is SEHNR and CDR2 is FQNEAQ in the germline V gene (reference sequence). The CDR3 here is CASSSDPPRDTQYF. DNA of the CDR3: TGTGCCAGCAGCTCCGACCCGCCAAGGGATACGCAGTATTTT. The full variable domain, completed using reference TRBV7-9 and TRBJ2-3, is DTGVSQNPRHKITKRGQNVTFRCDPISEHNRLYWYRQTLGQGPEFLTYFQNEAQLEKSRLLSDRFSAERPKGSFSTLEIQRTEQGDSAMYLCASSSDPPRDTQYFGPGTRLTVL.